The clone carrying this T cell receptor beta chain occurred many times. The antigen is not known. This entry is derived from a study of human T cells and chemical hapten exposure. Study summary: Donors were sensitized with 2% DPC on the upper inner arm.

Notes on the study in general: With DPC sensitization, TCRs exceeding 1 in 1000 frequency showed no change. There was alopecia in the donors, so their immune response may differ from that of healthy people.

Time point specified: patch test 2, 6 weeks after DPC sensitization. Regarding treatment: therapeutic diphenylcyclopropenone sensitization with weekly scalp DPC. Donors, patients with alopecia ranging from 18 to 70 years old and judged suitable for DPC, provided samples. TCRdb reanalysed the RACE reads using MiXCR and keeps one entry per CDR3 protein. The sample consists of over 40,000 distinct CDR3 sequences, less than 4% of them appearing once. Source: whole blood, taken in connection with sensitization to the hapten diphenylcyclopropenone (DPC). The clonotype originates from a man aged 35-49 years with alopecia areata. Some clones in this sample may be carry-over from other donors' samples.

Here the CDR3 reads CASSLHPRASNQPQHF. The CDR3, as DNA: TGTGCCAGCAGTTTACACCCCAGGGCGAGCAATCAGCCCCAGCATTTT. V gene TRBV27 combines with J gene TRBJ1-5; D is possibly TRBD1 (5 bases). The CDR3 has 16 amino acids. From germline, CDR1 is MNHEY and CDR2 SMNVEV (reference sequence). Trimming shortened V by 2 bases and J by 1 base, and 12 bases separated the two germline ends.